Presented here are 25 T cell receptor beta chains from one specimen sequenced in a study of shared clonotypes between healthy human individuals. The naive CD8 fraction comprised CD45RO-negative cells positively selected for CCR7 and excluded terminally differentiated effector memory CD45RA+ cells. Generated by immunoSEQ multiplex PCR, the TCRdb table keeps only in-frame clones and is missing some. The data contain about 590,000 clones, roughly 96% of them singletons. The sequencing input was naive CD8+ T cells sorted from blood. The receptors stem from a woman aged 25 to 39 in good health.

V and J are TRBV5-4 and TRBJ1-2; tentatively, D is TRBD1 (6 bases). This CDR3 region has 15 residues. In germline, CDR1 is SGHNT, CDR2 YYREEE (reference sequence). V dropped 0 bases and J dropped 4 bases, with 13 bases sitting between them. Here the CDR3 reads CASSLGTDYPYGYTF. The CDR3 coding sequence is TGTGCCAGCAGCTTGGGGACAGATTACCCCTATGGCTACACCTTC. The whole variable domain, remainder taken from reference TRBV5-4 and TRBJ1-2, is ETGVTQSPTHLIKTRGQQVTLRCSSQSGHNTVSWYQQALGQGPQFIFQYYREEENGRGNFPPRFSGLQFPNYSSELNVNALELDDSALYLCASSLGTDYPYGYTFGSGTRLTVV.

V usage is TRBV27 and J usage is TRBJ2-1; D is unclear. The germline gives CDR1 MNHEY, CDR2 SMNVEV (reference sequence). V was trimmed by 0 bases and J by 5 bases, leaving 11 bases between them. This CDR3 region has 15 residues. The CDR3 coding sequence is TGTGCCAGCAGTTTATCGAAGGCCTGGGACAATGAGCAGTTCTTC. It is translated as CASSLSKAWDNEQFF.

Of note for this clone: The sample holds other DNA sequences that translate to the same CDR3. J is TRBJ2-7 and V is TRBV27; 13 nucleotides align to TRBD2. Germline CDR1 reads MNHEY; CDR2 reads SMNVEV (reference sequence). After removal of 2 bases from V and 2 bases from J, the junction contained 0 bases not matched to a gene. The CDR3 is 15 residues long. CDR3 amino acids: CASSLTSGRAYEQYF. CDR3 nucleotide sequence: TGTGCCAGCAGTTTAACTAGCGGGAGGGCCTACGAGCAGTACTTC.

The chain links TRBV29-1 to TRBJ2-1; TRBD2 is a possible D gene (6 bases). The CDR3 contains 13 residues. Germline V lookup: CDR1 SQVTM, CDR2 ANQGSEA. The ends were cut back, 1 base at V and 4 bases at J, with 8 bases in the middle. Here the CDR3 reads CSVEGRDYNEQFF. The CDR3 DNA reads as TGCAGCGTTGAAGGGCGGGATTACAATGAGCAGTTCTTC.

The chain carries TRBV4-2 and TRBJ2-7; TRBD2 aligns across 8 bases. CDR1 is LGHNA and CDR2 is YNFKEQ in the germline V gene. Trimming took 0 bases from V and 2 from J; bases not matched to a gene: 3. The CDR3 is made up of 15 amino acids. CDR3 in amino acids: CASSQEAGGTYEQYF. CDR3 coding DNA: TGTGCCAGCAGCCAAGAGGCGGGAGGAACCTACGAGCAGTACTTC.

This sequence joins TRBV7-2 and TRBJ2-1, with 8 bases that match TRBD2. The CDR3 totals 16 residues. V dropped 4 bases and J dropped 2; count of bases not matched to a gene: 7. Germline V gives CDR1 SGHTA, CDR2 FQGNSA. This chain's CDR3 is CASSSLRGGTYNEQFF. The CDR3 nucleotides read TGTGCCAGCAGCTCCCTTCGGGGGGGAACCTACAATGAGCAGTTCTTC.

The chain combines TRBV6-5 with TRBJ1-2; the D gene is possibly TRBD1 (5 bases). This CDR3 has 12 amino acids. Germline V lookup: CDR1 MNHEY, CDR2 SVGAGI. V dropped 6 bases and J dropped 4 bases, with 9 bases sitting between them. The CDR3 DNA follows: TGTGCCAGCAGGGTCGGGGCCTATGGCTACACCTTC. This encodes CASRVGAYGYTF.

V usage is TRBV28 and J usage is TRBJ2-7, with 7 bases that match TRBD2. This CDR3 comprises 15 residues. V shed 5 bases, J shed 3 bases, and the junction held 10 bases outside the gene matches. The V gene's germline CDR1 is MDHEN and CDR2 SYDVKM. The CDR3 here is CASSTRGDVGYEQYF. CDR3 DNA sequence: TGTGCCAGCAGTACCCGGGGGGACGTGGGCTACGAGCAGTACTTC.

CDR3: CASRKQGAGDEQYF. CDR3 nucleotides: TGTGCCAGCAGAAAACAGGGGGCCGGGGACGAGCAGTACTTC. The chain combines TRBV28 with TRBJ2-7, with 9 bases matching TRBD1. With V trimmed by 6 bases and J by 5 bases, 8 bases remained unmatched. The CDR3 consists of 14 residues. Germline lookup yields CDR1 MDHEN and CDR2 SYDVKM.

V and J are TRBV10-2 and TRBJ2-1; the match to TRBD2 covers 12 bases. There are 14 residues in the CDR3. Germline CDR1 WSHSY, CDR2 SAAADI. Germline trimming cut 6 bases from V and 5 bases from J; bases unmatched to any gene: 2. The CDR3 coding sequence is TGCGCCAGCAGCGGGACTAGCGGGCACAATGAGCAGTTCTTC. Translation gives CASSGTSGHNEQFF.

The rearrangement joins TRBV27 to TRBJ2-1; unclear D gene. From germline, CDR1 is MNHEY and CDR2 SMNVEV (reference sequence). Trimming took off 2 bases at V and 8 bases at J, with 13 bases between the two ends. The CDR3 runs to 14 residues. The chain's CDR3 is CASSLSAANHEQFF. CDR3 nucleotides: TGTGCCAGCAGTTTAAGCGCCGCCAATCATGAGCAGTTCTTC.

The chain employs TRBV2 and TRBJ2-1; D gene unclear. The CDR3 sequence is 11 residues long. Trimming took 6 bases from V and 9 from J, leaving 9 bases between them. CDR1 is SNHLY, CDR2 FYNNEI, per germline. CDR3 sequence: CASSLLVEQFF. The CDR3 DNA reads as TGTGCCAGCAGCCTCTTGGTTGAGCAGTTCTTC.

V is TRBV5-8 and J is TRBJ1-5; no reliable D call. V lost 3 bases to trimming and J lost 2 bases, with 9 bases between them. CDR3 size: 14 residues. Germline assignment: CDR1 SGHTS and CDR2 YDEGEE. DNA of the CDR3: TGTGCCAGCAGCTCCGAGCTGGGCAATCAGCCCCAGCATTTT. The encoded protein is CASSSELGNQPQHF. Full variable domain (missing parts from reference TRBV5-8 and TRBJ1-5): EAGVTQSPTHLIKTRGQQATLRCSPISGHTSVYWYQQALGLGLQFLLWYDEGEERNRGNFPPRFSGRQFPNYSSELNVNALELEDSALYLCASSSELGNQPQHFGDGTRLSIL.

In DNA form, the CDR3 reads TGTGCCAGTAGTCTCTGGACAGGGCGCACTGAAGCTTTCTTT. Translation gives CASSLWTGRTEAFF. This chain links TRBV19 with TRBJ1-1; 8 bases match TRBD1. CDR1 is LNHDA and CDR2 is SQIVND in the germline V gene (reference sequence). J lost 4 bases, V lost 5 bases, and 6 bases had no gene match. CDR3 size: 14 residues.

The gene calls are TRBV7-7 and TRBJ2-2; no clear D gene. Trimming removed 4 bases at V and 5 bases at J, with 11 bases between. The germline V gene has CDR1 SSHAT and CDR2 FNYEAQ (reference sequence). This CDR3 has 14 amino acids. CDR3 region: CASSSSLGTGELFF. The CDR3 nucleotides read TGTGCCAGCAGCTCCAGTTTGGGGACCGGGGAGCTGTTTTTT.

J is TRBJ1-2 and V is TRBV10-1; no clear D gene. Looked up from germline, CDR1 is WNHNN and CDR2 is SYGVQD (reference sequence). CDR3 size: 13 residues. Trimming left V 4 bases short and J 2 bases short, with 8 bases between. The CDR3, as DNA: TGCGCCAGCAGTGTAGCGGGGAACTATGGCTACACCTTC. Protein: CASSVAGNYGYTF.

The chain uses TRBV13 and TRBJ2-5; D unclear. V shed 0 bases and J shed 4 bases, with 12 bases lying between them. The germline V gene encodes CDR1 PRHDT and CDR2 FYEKMQ (reference sequence). This CDR3 region has 15 residues. The CDR3 region is CASSLGARPAETQYF. The CDR3 coding sequence is TGTGCCAGCAGCTTAGGGGCCCGGCCGGCAGAGACCCAGTACTTC.

With regard to this clone: At one end the junction does not follow the germline gene, possibly because of a read error. This rearrangement joins TRBV7-3 to TRBJ2-5, with D unclear. The germline gives CDR1 SGHTA, CDR2 FQGTGA. CDR3 size: 15 residues. CDR3 DNA sequence: TGTGCCAGCAGCTTAGGGCCCTCAGGCCAAGGGACCCAGTACTTC. It yields the protein CASSLGPSGQGTQYF.

The chain recombines TRBV4-1 with TRBJ2-1; D possibly corresponds to TRBD2 (6 bases). The germline CDR1 and CDR2 sequences are MGHRA and YSYEKL. V was shortened by 2 bases and J by 5 bases, with 13 bases between the two germline ends. The CDR3 runs 15 residues. The CDR3 DNA reads as TGCGCCAGCAGCCAAAGTTCTCGGGAGAACAATGAGCAGTTCTTC. Amino acids: CASSQSSRENNEQFF.

The table lists this clone with a count of one. The chain is built from TRBV5-6 and TRBJ1-1; 8 bases match TRBD1. CDR1 is SGHDT and CDR2 is YYEEEE in the germline V gene. V shed 7 bases, J shed 0 bases, and the junction held 2 bases outside the gene matches. The CDR3 has 13 amino acids. The CDR3: CASGTGMNTEAFF. Here the CDR3 DNA reads TGTGCCAGCGGGACAGGCATGAACACTGAAGCTTTCTTT.

CDR3 nucleotides: TGTGCCAGCAGCCCACGCGAAGTCGGGACGGGAGGGTCCGAGCAGTACTTC. This gives the protein CASSPREVGTGGSEQYF. This chain links TRBV7-9 with TRBJ2-7; 8 nucleotides agree with TRBD2. The CDR3 covers 17 residues. J lost 6 bases, V lost 5 bases, and 18 bases had no gene match. Germline loops: CDR1 SEHNR, CDR2 FQNEAQ (reference sequence).

CDR3 sequence reads: CASSQGREGPYSNQPQHF. Here the CDR3 DNA reads TGTGCCAGCAGCCAAGGGAGAGAGGGCCCTTATAGCAATCAGCCCCAGCATTTT. The chain uses TRBV4-2 and TRBJ1-5; D unclear. CDR3 length: 18 residues. The germline gives CDR1 LGHNA, CDR2 YNFKEQ. Trimming left V 1 base short and J 0 bases short, with 16 bases between.

The CDR3, as DNA: TGTGCCAGCAGCCGTGGACTAGCGGGAGACAATGAGCAGTTCTTC. Protein sequence: CASSRGLAGDNEQFF. This chain uses TRBV5-4 with TRBJ2-1, with 13 bases aligning to TRBD2. Germline trimming cut 4 bases from V and 5 bases from J; bases unmatched to any gene: 3. Germline loops: CDR1 SGHNT, CDR2 YYREEE (reference sequence). This CDR3 spans 15 amino acids.

This chain links TRBV4-1 with TRBJ2-1; the D is unclear. V was clipped by 1 base and J by 6 bases, with 13 bases between them. This CDR3 is 15 amino acids long. Germline assignment: CDR1 MGHRA and CDR2 YSYEKL. CDR3 coding DNA: TGCGCCAGCAGCCAAGGTGGAGTATTCCCCAATGAGCAGTTCTTC. Protein: CASSQGGVFPNEQFF.

This chain connects TRBV6-1 to TRBJ2-1; 7 nucleotides align to TRBD1. CDR1 is MNHNS, CDR2 SASEGT, per germline. There are 14 residues in the CDR3. V shed 3 bases and J 7 bases; nucleotides not matched to a gene: 6. CDR3: CASSDRQGWNEQFF. CDR3 nucleotide sequence: TGTGCCAGCAGTGACAGACAGGGATGGAATGAGCAGTTCTTC.